This T cell receptor beta chain was documented in a study of vaccination effects on CD4 cells after COVID-19 (dated by TCRdb to between 2021 and 2023). At the level of the whole study: In the ViraFEST assay, PBMC were stimulated with viral peptide pools, and antigen-specific CD4+ T cell clonotypes were then identified by expansion using TCR sequencing. Each participant received two doses of an mRNA SARS-CoV-2 vaccine, either BNT162b2 or mRNA-1273. Each well held roughly 2 million PBMC cultured in IMDM containing approximately 5% human AB serum, roughly 9.6 IU/ml IL-2 and gentamicin, along with approximately 10 ug/ml peptides. In both COVID-19 convalescent patients and infection-naive vaccine recipients, the study compared SARS-CoV-2 spike-specific CD4+ TCR repertoires from before mRNA vaccination with those from after it. A total of approximately 9 COVID-19 convalescent patients and a handful of SARS-CoV-2-naive healthy vaccine recipients were included in the full study. Cultures from other donors in the study were sequenced with the Oncomine TCR Beta short-read assay on an Illumina iSeq 100. Results the study describes overall, beyond this receptor: Both infection-induced and vaccine-induced clones contracted markedly at late post-vaccination timepoints, which is consistent with waning T cell responses. The study was limited by a small number of convalescent patients and lacked early post-infection timepoints. In healthy vaccine recipients, vaccine-induced clones were almost all SARS-CoV-2 mono-reactive, with only 1 of 255 cross-reactive with common cold coronaviruses.

V is clipped by 0 bases and J by 0 bases, and the sequence between their germline boundaries is 18 bases long. Counted from cysteine to phenylalanine, this CDR3 has 19 amino acids. Only the CDR3 DNA is retained, 57 bases long and in frame from the first base. The germline V gene encodes CDR1 MGHRA and CDR2 YSYEKL. As for this clone: It lacks a known antigen. No much larger clone exists at a distance of one base, and base qualities are not known.

Libraries were constructed by the immunoSEQ multiplex PCR assay. DNA from the cultured and isolated CD4+ T cells underwent TCR beta CDR3 sequencing. Per the original workflow: Non-productive TCR sequences were removed and reads were trimmed to the CDR3 region, keeping CDR3s of at least 7 amino acids. Antigen-specific clonotypes were identified with the MANAFEST web app by comparing expansion in peptide wells against reference cultures. To count as positive, a clone had to show expansion at FDR<0.05 compared with the reference and with all other wells, an odds ratio above 5, and a frequency above 0.1% in two replicate wells. A clonotype was called cross-reactive if it was significantly expanded both in SARS-CoV-2 spike wells and in at least one common cold coronavirus spike condition. CDR3 similarity was assessed by Levenshtein distance with the stringdist R package, and unrooted trees were built with ape in R 3.6.1. This immuneACCESS table, as held by TCRdb, lists in-frame sequences with V and J called but not all clones. Of the missing ones, under half trace to an unresolved V gene in checked studies; the others have no known cause. V and J calls and clone size come straight from that table; D and trimming were deduced from the DNA. Counted in this sample were about 30,000 clones; roughly two thirds of them appeared once. The ten largest clones represent less than 10% of the sample.

After around eleven days of culture, CD4+ T cells were isolated with the EasySep CD4+ T cell isolation kit. Negative nucleocapsid antibody results before and after vaccination confirmed that the healthy vaccine recipients had no prior SARS-CoV-2 infection. On days 3 and 7, half of the culture medium was replaced with fresh IL-2-containing medium. Unless noted otherwise, every peptide stimulation condition was cultured in triplicate wells. PBMC were separated from whole blood using Ficoll-Paque Plus gradient centrifugation and were then either cryopreserved at -140C or used fresh. Genomic DNA was extracted from cultured CD4+ T cells with the QIAamp micro DNA kit.

This receptor was obtained from a human donor who received a COVID-19 vaccine. This chain joins TRBV4-1 to TRBJ1-5; the D gene identity is not certain. Sequenced material: CD4+ T cells from PBMCs cultured without peptide, taken before COVID-19 vaccination. The DNA sequence is TGCGCCAGCAGCCAAGATTCTCGGGTTACTAGGTATAGCAATCAGCCCCAGCATTTT. Its product reads: CASSQDSRVTRYSNQPQHF.